The 27 T cell receptor beta chains given below trace back to one sample, sequenced in a study of CD4 T cell repertoires in COVID-19. These memory T cells were uncultured and sequenced directly after ex vivo isolation. Sequenced by immunoSEQ multiplex PCR; TCRdb stores in-frame clones only, minus some. Of 20,000 to 30,000 clones in the sample, about 93% are singletons; the top ten hold around 0.66%. The sequences come from circulating follicular helper CD4+ T cells (cTfh) from blood, collected before the COVID-19 pandemic. These receptors were taken from a human donor who had COVID-19.

The genes are TRBV5-1 and TRBJ2-7; 7 positions agree with TRBD1. CDR1 SGHRS and CDR2 YFSETQ come from the germline V gene. The CDR3 consists of 13 residues. The trim removed 0 bases at V and 4 bases at J, leaving 1 base unmatched. CDR3 amino acids: CASSLVTGYEQYF. CDR3 nucleotides: TGCGCCAGCAGCTTGGTGACAGGGTACGAGCAGTACTTC.

This clone appeared once. The chain employs TRBV2 and TRBJ2-7; 9 bases match TRBD1. This CDR3 contains 15 residues. V lost 7 bases and J lost 1; bases outside the gene matches: 8. Germline V lookup: CDR1 SNHLY, CDR2 FYNNEI. The CDR3 DNA follows: TGTGCCAGCACCAGGGACAGGGCAGGATCCTACGAGCAGTACTTC. It translates to CASTRDRAGSYEQYF.

The genes are TRBV4-1 and TRBJ2-6; no firm D call. The CDR3 extends over 18 amino acids. V was trimmed by 4 bases and J by 2 bases, leaving 18 bases between them. Germline CDR1 reads MGHRA; CDR2 reads YSYEKL. The CDR3, as DNA: TGCGCCAGCAGCCCCCACAAAAACCGTGTTACTGGGGCCAACGTCCTGACTTTC. Amino acid sequence: CASSPHKNRVTGANVLTF.

The V call is TRBV11-2, the J call TRBJ1-3; 8 nucleotides line up with TRBD1. The CDR3 spans 17 residues. The germline V gene has CDR1 SGHAT and CDR2 FQNNGV. The ends lost 6 bases at V and 3 bases at J; junction bases unmatched: 13. The CDR3 is CASRPTLPGGGGNTIYF. Here the CDR3 DNA reads TGTGCCAGCAGGCCTACTCTACCAGGGGGCGGTGGAAACACCATATATTTT.

This chain connects TRBV7-7 to TRBJ2-7; 9 bases are a match to TRBD1. Germline V CDR1 and CDR2: SSHAT, FNYEAQ (reference sequence). This CDR3 region has 15 residues. Trimming took 2 bases from V and 7 from J; bases not matched to a gene: 9. CDR3 nucleotides: TGTGCCAGCAGCTTAAGTGGGACAGGGAGTGGGGAGCAGTACTTC. Its translation is CASSLSGTGSGEQYF.

The V call is TRBV18, the J call TRBJ2-3; TRBD2 aligns across 8 bases. Losses at the gene ends were 8 bases for V and 2 bases for J; bases not matched to a gene: 9. CDR1 is KGHSH, CDR2 LQKENI, per germline. The CDR3 has 15 amino acids. CDR3 coding DNA: TGTGCCAGCCAGCGGGGGACCCACCCCACAGATACGCAGTATTTT. Encoded protein: CASQRGTHPTDTQYF.

V gene TRBV5-1 combines with J gene TRBJ1-2; D call uncertain. The CDR3 extends over 14 amino acids. Germline V gene lookup returns CDR1 SGHRS and CDR2 YFSETQ. Trimming removed 3 bases at V and 5 bases at J, with 14 bases between. In nucleotides, the CDR3 is TGCGCCAGCAGCTCCGAGGGCGGTTTTTATGGCTACACCTTC. Translation: CASSSEGGFYGYTF. The complete variable domain, with remaining parts taken from reference TRBV5-1 and TRBJ1-2, reads KAGVTQTPRYLIKTRGQQVTLSCSPISGHRSVSWYQQTPGQGLQFLFEYFSETQRNKGNFPGRFSGRQFSNSRSEMNVSTLELGDSALYLCASSSEGGFYGYTFGSGTRLTVV.

V gene TRBV5-1 combines with J gene TRBJ1-1, with D possibly TRBD1 on 6 matching bases. V was pared by 1 base and J by 4 bases, with 14 bases between. The germline CDR1 and CDR2 sequences are SGHRS and YFSETQ. CDR3 length equals 15 residues. CDR3 amino acids: CASSLSPGAGTEAFF. For the CDR3, the DNA is TGCGCCAGCAGCTTGTCCCCAGGGGCCGGCACTGAAGCTTTCTTT.

The chain links TRBV19 to TRBJ2-7; D unresolved. Germline assignment: CDR1 LNHDA and CDR2 SQIVND (reference sequence). The length of the CDR3 is 14 residues. The V gene lost 5 bases and the J gene lost 0 bases, with 11 bases spanning the gap. The CDR3 DNA is TGTGCCAGTAGTCTCAAGATTAGCTCCTACGAGCAGTACTTC. Translating gives CASSLKISSYEQYF.

The J gene is TRBJ2-6, the V gene TRBV6-1; D remains ambiguous. This CDR3 spans 18 amino acids. The ends were cut back, 3 bases at V and 0 bases at J, with 15 bases in the middle. Per the germline V gene, CDR1 is MNHNS and CDR2 is SASEGT. The CDR3: CASSDPLAPSSGANVLTF. The CDR3 bases are TGTGCCAGCAGTGACCCTCTGGCCCCAAGCTCTGGGGCCAACGTCCTGACTTTC.

This clone was counted once. The chain combines TRBV7-2 with TRBJ2-7; the D is unclear. This CDR3 has 13 amino acids. Germline V lookup: CDR1 SGHTA, CDR2 FQGNSA. V lost 2 bases to trimming and J lost 5 bases, with 10 bases between them. CDR3 DNA: TGTGCCAGCAGCTTAATCATCCGCGACGAGCAGTACTTC. It codes for CASSLIIRDEQYF. The complete variable domain, with remaining parts taken from reference TRBV7-2 and TRBJ2-7, reads GAGVSQSPSNKVTEKGKDVELRCDPISGHTALYWYRQSLGQGLEFLIYFQGNSAPDKSGLPSDRFSAERTGGSVSTLTIQRTQQEDSAVYLCASSLIIRDEQYFGPGTRLTVT.

This rearrangement joins TRBV19 to TRBJ1-1; the match to TRBD1 covers 8 bases. The germline gives CDR1 LNHDA, CDR2 SQIVND (reference sequence). The CDR3 runs to 15 residues. V shed 4 bases, J shed 1 base, and the junction held 5 bases outside the gene matches. The chain's CDR3 is CASSTGQGKNTEAFF. The CDR3 DNA sequence: TGTGCCAGTAGTACCGGACAGGGAAAGAACACTGAAGCTTTCTTT.

V is TRBV11-3 and J is TRBJ2-5, with 12 bases fitting TRBD2. The CDR3 totals 16 residues. V dropped 5 bases and J dropped 1; count of bases not matched to a gene: 5. The germline V gene encodes CDR1 SGHNT and CDR2 YENEEA. DNA of the CDR3: TGTGCCAGCAGCCAGGGACTAGCGGGCGCCCAAGAGACCCAGTACTTC. Translated, it gives CASSQGLAGAQETQYF.

Remarks on this clone: A junction end diverges from the germline sequence, so it may reflect a read error. The V call is TRBV27, the J call TRBJ2-3; D not resolved. Germline V gives CDR1 MNHEY, CDR2 SMNVEV (reference sequence). The CDR3 loop spans 13 amino acids. CDR3 sequence: CASRLSASDTQYF. The CDR3 nucleotides read TGTGCCAGCAGGTTATCGGCCTCCGATACGCAGTATTTT.

The chain couples TRBV9 to TRBJ2-1; 8 positions match TRBD2. V dropped 3 bases and J dropped 6; count of bases not matched to a gene: 8. CDR3 size: 15 residues. Germline lookup yields CDR1 SGDLS and CDR2 YYNGEE. The CDR3 DNA reads as TGTGCCAGCAGCGAGACCGGCGGGAGGAGCAATGAGCAGTTCTTC. It codes for CASSETGGRSNEQFF.

The chain uses TRBV7-8 and TRBJ2-7; TRBD1 agrees at 9 bases. The germline V gene encodes CDR1 SGHVS and CDR2 FQNEAQ. The J segment lost 4 bases and the V segment lost 5 bases, leaving 9 bases of the junction unmatched. The CDR3 totals 15 residues. The CDR3 is CASSRPGQGKYEQYF. Written as DNA, the CDR3 is TGTGCCAGCAGCCGACCGGGACAGGGCAAATACGAGCAGTACTTC.

The V and J genes are TRBV28 and TRBJ1-5; 10 nucleotides agree with TRBD1. V dropped 4 bases and J dropped 2; count of bases not matched to a gene: 2. The CDR3 spans 15 residues. Germline-derived CDR1 and CDR2 are MDHEN and SYDVKM. CDR3 sequence (DNA): TGTGCCAGCAGTTCCGGGACAGGGGGCAATCAGCCCCAGCATTTT. The encoded protein is CASSSGTGGNQPQHF.

The chain is built from TRBV18 and TRBJ1-5; the match to TRBD1 covers 10 bases. Trimming at V came to 3 bases and at J to 6 bases, leaving 5 bases not matched to a gene. CDR1 is KGHSH and CDR2 is LQKENI in the germline V gene. The CDR3 is made up of 15 amino acids. The CDR3 region has the DNA TGTGCCAGCTCACCGTCAGGACAGGGGGTTCAGCCCCAGCATTTT. It encodes CASSPSGQGVQPQHF.

The rearrangement uses TRBV11-2 and TRBJ2-5; TRBD2 matches at 7 bases. The CDR3 consists of 14 residues. Germline assignment: CDR1 SGHAT and CDR2 FQNNGV. Trimming removed 1 base from V and 4 bases from J; junction bases left unmatched: 3. CDR3 nucleotides: TGTGCCAGCAGCTTAGCCTTAGCGGGAGAGACCCAGTACTTC. Protein sequence: CASSLALAGETQYF.

V is TRBV29-1 and J is TRBJ2-3; D ambiguous. Germline V gene sequence: CDR1 SQVTM, CDR2 ANQGSEA. There are 13 residues in the CDR3. V shed 5 bases and J shed 4 bases, with 13 bases lying between them. The CDR3 nucleotides read TGCAGCGTTCTCATTGTGGGCGCAGATACGCAGTATTTT. Its translation: CSVLIVGADTQYF.

This sequence joins TRBV6-1 and TRBJ2-3; unclear D gene. Germline V CDR1 and CDR2: MNHNS, SASEGT. The CDR3 contains 15 residues. V was clipped by 2 bases and J by 1 base, with 10 bases between them. The CDR3 DNA sequence: TGTGCCAGCAGTGAAAACATGGTGCGCACAGATACGCAGTATTTT. Its translation: CASSENMVRTDTQYF.

The chain uses TRBV15 and TRBJ2-5, with TRBD2 as a possible D gene (5 bases). This CDR3 has 14 amino acids. CDR1 is LNHNV and CDR2 is YYDKDF in the germline V gene (reference sequence). V was shortened by 0 bases and J by 6 bases, with 11 bases between the two germline ends. The DNA for the CDR3 is TGTGCCACCAGCAGAGATCAAGGGAGCCAGACCCAGTACTTC. It specifies CATSRDQGSQTQYF.

The chain is built from TRBV7-2 and TRBJ1-5, with 9 bases identical to TRBD1. The V segment lost 1 base and the J segment 4 bases; nucleotides outside the gene matches: 5. CDR3 length equals 16 residues. Looked up from germline, CDR1 is SGHTA and CDR2 is FQGNSA. The CDR3 coding sequence is TGTGCCAGCAGCTTAGGCCCGGGACAGGGAAATCAGCCCCAGCATTTT. Protein: CASSLGPGQGNQPQHF.

V gene TRBV19 combines with J gene TRBJ2-2; D is perhaps TRBD1 (5 bases). Trimming cost V 6 bases and J 6 bases, with 17 bases left between them. Germline values: CDR1 LNHDA, CDR2 SQIVND (reference sequence). The CDR3 totals 15 residues. CDR3 in amino acids: CASRPAVRGSGELFF. The CDR3 DNA is TGTGCCAGTAGACCTGCGGTTAGGGGATCCGGGGAGCTGTTTTTT.

The chain links TRBV6-5 to TRBJ1-2; D possibly corresponds to TRBD1 (6 bases). This CDR3 is 13 amino acids long. Germline values: CDR1 MNHEY, CDR2 SVGAGI. Trimming removed 6 bases at V and 6 bases at J, with 14 bases between. This chain's CDR3 is CASRAPTGDGYTF. The CDR3 bases are TGTGCCAGCAGGGCACCGACAGGAGATGGCTACACCTTC.

This clone is a singleton in its sample. The J gene is TRBJ2-1, the V gene TRBV18; D is undetermined. The germline V gene encodes CDR1 KGHSH and CDR2 LQKENI. V was cut by 3 bases and J by 8 bases, with 14 bases left in between. This CDR3 has 14 residues. The CDR3 loop reads CASSPPAWADEQFF. In DNA, the CDR3 is TGTGCCAGCTCACCTCCGGCCTGGGCTGATGAGCAGTTCTTC.

J is TRBJ1-1 and V is TRBV19; no clear D. CDR3 length equals 14 residues. Germline-derived CDR1 and CDR2 are LNHDA and SQIVND (reference sequence). V lost 2 bases, J lost 4 bases, and 11 bases lay in between. This chain's CDR3 is CASSIRGGRTEAFF. CDR3 DNA sequence: TGTGCCAGTAGTATACGCGGCGGGCGCACTGAAGCTTTCTTT. Supplemented by reference TRBV19 and TRBJ1-1, the full variable domain reads DGGITQSPKYLFRKEGQNVTLSCEQNLNHDAMYWYRQDPGQGLRLIYYSQIVNDFQKGDIAEGYSVSREKKESFPLTVTSAQKNPTAFYLCASSIRGGRTEAFFGQGTRLTVV.